A selection of T cell receptor beta chains follows, all from one sample in a study of blood T cell repertoires in COVID-19. Sequenced by immunoSEQ multiplex PCR; TCRdb stores in-frame clones only, minus some. The data contain just under 250,000 clones, approximately 86% of them singletons. Sequenced input: peripheral blood. The receptors here all came from a woman aged 30 to 39 who had recovered from COVID-19. Both conserved end residues are part of each CDR3. Fields, in order: V gene, D gene, clone size, J gene, CDR3 protein, CDR3 DNA. D genes are given only for firm matches. Clone size is stated in some rows and not others, as once, few, many or a class when expanded.

TRBV5-1,TRBD2,.,TRBJ2-2,CASRGLAGANTGELFF,TGCGCCAGCAGAGGACTAGCGGGGGCGAACACCGGGGAGCTGTTTTTT
TRBV7-3,.,.,TRBJ1-1,CASSSGVTATEAFF,TGTGCCAGCAGCTCGGGGGTTACGGCCACTGAAGCTTTCTTT
TRBV5-1,.,.,TRBJ2-1,CASSARVIGGNEQFF,TGCGCCAGCAGCGCGAGAGTTATCGGAGGGAATGAGCAGTTCTTC
TRBV11-3,TRBD1,once,TRBJ2-1,CASSPRQGGSSYNEQFF,TGTGCCAGCAGCCCCCGACAGGGGGGAAGCTCCTACAATGAGCAGTTCTTC
TRBV11-3,TRBD2,.,TRBJ2-7,CASSRGTNSYEQYF,TGTGCCAGCAGTAGAGGGACTAACTCCTACGAGCAGTACTTC
TRBV3-1/TRBV3-2,.,.,TRBJ1-2,CASSEEKVGGYTF,TGTGCCAGCAGCGAGGAAAAGGTCGGCGGCTACACCTTC
TRBV29-1,.,.,TRBJ1-3,CSVGLLSGNTIYF,TGCAGCGTTGGACTTCTCTCTGGAAACACCATATATTTT
TRBV2,.,.,TRBJ2-2,CASRIGAAGELFF,TGTGCCAGCAGAATTGGGGCGGCCGGGGAGCTGTTTTTT
TRBV27,TRBD1,.,TRBJ1-1,CASSARQGGGTEAFF,TGTGCCAGCAGTGCTCGACAGGGGGGTGGCACTGAAGCTTTCTTT
TRBV6-2/TRBV6-3,.,.,TRBJ1-1,CASSRELGSGDTEAFF,TGTGCCAGCAGCCGAGAACTGGGATCAGGGGACACTGAAGCTTTCTTT
TRBV2,TRBD1,.,TRBJ2-1,CASSGDRGNNEQFF,TGTGCCAGCAGCGGGGACAGGGGTAACAATGAGCAGTTCTTC
TRBV12-3/TRBV12-4,.,.,TRBJ1-5,CASSLPPGGAQHF,TGTGCCAGCAGTTTACCACCTGGAGGGGCCCAGCATTTT
TRBV4-2,.,once,TRBJ2-3,CASSPKDGPYTDTQYF,TGTGCCAGCAGCCCGAAGGATGGGCCTTACACAGATACGCAGTATTTT